This T cell receptor (beta chain) is from a study of shared clonotypes between healthy human individuals. Whole-study context: CD4 naive and memory got three plates each, CD8 naive two, CD8 memory one.

It was at deep level that the assay was run. This table comes from immunoSEQ multiplex PCR, and its TCRdb copy is limited to in-frame clones, with some not included. This table has about 2.4 million clones, just over 90% appearing once. The length of the CDR3 is 13 residues. Trimming pared 6 bases from V and 3 bases from J, leaving 9 bases between. Per the germline V gene, CDR1 is WSHSY and CDR2 is SAAADI. The chain has TRBV10-2 and TRBJ1-5; no definite D call. Sequencing was performed on naive CD4+ T cells sorted from blood. Subset described: CD45RA+ positively selected. The TCR was taken from a man in his late teens or twenties in good health. The CDR3 DNA is TGCGCCAGCAGCGGGCAGGTCAATCAGCCCCAGCATTTT. This sequence encodes CASSGQVNQPQHF.